What follows are 21 T cell receptor beta chains derived from one specimen sequenced in a study of blood T cell repertoires in COVID-19 (dated by TCRdb to 2020 to 2022). Libraries were prepared through the immunoSEQ multiplex PCR assay. TCRdb stores this immuneACCESS table with in-frame sequences only. Part of the clones is absent; in the studies checked, under half of the shortfall reflects unresolved V genes, and no reason is known for the rest. Present in this sample are 250,000 to 350,000 clones, approximately 85% of which were seen just once. The ten largest clones add up to 0.7% to 1% of the sample. Sequences were obtained from peripheral blood. The receptors come from a human donor with COVID-19, enrolled during active disease. The donor label of this sample is uncertain.

J is TRBJ1-2 and V is TRBV25-1; no definite D call. There are 16 residues in the CDR3. V gave up 4 bases and J gave up 0 bases, with 15 bases separating them. The germline V gene has CDR1 MGHDK and CDR2 SYGVNS. CDR3 in amino acids: CASSARGSPTNYGYTF. CDR3 DNA: TGTGCCAGCAGTGCCCGAGGAAGCCCTACTAACTATGGCTACACCTTC.

This sequence joins TRBV24-1 and TRBJ2-1, with D perhaps matching TRBD2 (5 bases). This CDR3 has 14 amino acids. The V end lost 7 bases, the J end lost 7 bases, and 16 bases lay between the germline ends. The germline gives CDR1 KGHDR, CDR2 SFDVKD. The CDR3 DNA follows: TGTGCCACCAGGCCCTGTAGGTGGAGGAATGAGCAGTTCTTC. Residues: CATRPCRWRNEQFF.

This sequence joins TRBV18 and TRBJ1-5; 9 nucleotides align to TRBD1. This CDR3 is built from 14 residues. The ends lost 2 bases at V and 9 bases at J; junction bases unmatched: 5. Germline values: CDR1 KGHSH, CDR2 LQKENI. The CDR3 bases are TGTGCCAGCTCACCAGGGACAGGGTTGCCGCCCCAGCATTTT. It specifies CASSPGTGLPPQHF.

The gene calls are TRBV10-2 and TRBJ2-1, with D perhaps matching TRBD1 (5 bases). Germline V gene lookup returns CDR1 WSHSY and CDR2 SAAADI. The CDR3 extends over 12 amino acids. Trimming shortened V by 2 bases and J by 9 bases, and 8 bases separated the two germline ends. The CDR3 nucleotides are TGCGCCAGCAGTGAGCCGCAGGGTGAGCAGTTCTTC. It translates to CASSEPQGEQFF.

V usage is TRBV7-8 and J usage is TRBJ2-1; a possible D gene is TRBD2 (6 bases). Per germline, CDR1 SGHVS and CDR2 FQNEAQ. The CDR3 spans 16 residues. With 0 bases removed from V and 0 bases from J, the gap between germline ends came to 9 bases. The CDR3 DNA follows: TGTGCCAGCAGCTTAGCGCCCGGGAGCTCCTACAATGAGCAGTTCTTC. Translated, it gives CASSLAPGSSYNEQFF.

The rearrangement uses TRBV7-2 and TRBJ2-5; 12 bases map to TRBD1. CDR1 SGHTA and CDR2 FQGNSA come from the germline V gene. The CDR3 runs 17 residues. V was pared by 2 bases and J by 5 bases, with 9 bases of the junction left unmatched. As DNA, the CDR3 is TGTGCCAGCAGCTTATCTCCGGGACAGGGGGCGGGGGAGACCCAGTACTTC. Its translation is CASSLSPGQGAGETQYF.

This rearrangement joins TRBV14 to TRBJ2-7; 8 bases map to TRBD2. The CDR3 totals 16 residues. Trimming at V came to 1 base and at J to 0 bases, leaving 5 bases not matched to a gene. Germline V gene data show CDR1 as SGHDN and CDR2 as FVKESK. CDR3: CASSQGIGRASYEQYF. CDR3 DNA: TGTGCCAGCAGCCAAGGTATCGGGAGGGCCTCCTACGAGCAGTACTTC.

The chain is built from TRBV28 and TRBJ1-5; TRBD1 matches at 10 bases. Germline values: CDR1 MDHEN, CDR2 SYDVKM. The length of the CDR3 is 15 residues. The V segment lost 2 bases and the J segment 5 bases; nucleotides outside the gene matches: 3. CDR3 residues: CASSLVGQGYQPQHF. Written as DNA, the CDR3 is TGTGCCAGCAGTTTAGTGGGACAGGGGTATCAGCCCCAGCATTTT.

The genes are TRBV10-2 and TRBJ1-1; weak D call: TRBD1 (5 bases). Germline V lookup: CDR1 WSHSY, CDR2 SAAADI. Trimming removed 0 bases at V and 0 bases at J, with 17 bases between. The CDR3 covers 18 residues. The CDR3 loop reads CASSESMRGLRMNTEAFF. CDR3 coding DNA: TGCGCCAGCAGTGAGTCGATGCGGGGACTCCGAATGAACACTGAAGCTTTCTTT.

As concerns this clone: It is likely a read error, because the conserved phenylalanine at the end of the CDR3 is missing. The DNA is omitted, as the CDR3 cannot be located on it reliably, and the CDR3 follows TCRdb's listing. The rearrangement links TRBV10-2 to TRBJ1-2; TRBD1, the table's D call, lacks a check against the DNA. Including both end residues, the CDR3 is 12 amino acids long. Germline loops: CDR1 WSHSY, CDR2 SAAADI. CDR3 amino acids: CASSEGDTPPKP.

V gene TRBV18 combines with J gene TRBJ2-6; D is uncertain. Between the trimmed V and J ends, which lost 4 bases and 0 bases, there was a span of 7 bases. The CDR3 is 15 residues long. CDR1 and CDR2 from the germline V gene are KGHSH and LQKENI. The chain's CDR3 is CASSRRDSGANVLTF. The CDR3 coding sequence is TGTGCCAGCTCACGAAGAGACTCTGGGGCCAACGTCCTGACTTTC.

V and J are TRBV6-6 and TRBJ2-7; 14 bases map to TRBD2. The J segment lost 5 bases and the V segment lost 5 bases, leaving 8 bases of the junction unmatched. This CDR3 spans 16 amino acids. Germline V gene lookup returns CDR1 MNHNY and CDR2 SVGAGI (reference sequence). CDR3 sequence: CASSKKRGLAGDEQYF. The CDR3 DNA sequence: TGTGCCAGCAGTAAAAAAAGGGGACTAGCGGGAGACGAGCAGTACTTC.

A single count supports this clone. The J gene is TRBJ2-5, the V gene TRBV28; TRBD2 aligns across 8 bases. The junction had 16 bases not matched to a gene; V was cut back by 5 bases and J by 5 bases. The germline V gene encodes CDR1 MDHEN and CDR2 SYDVKM. CDR3 length: 17 residues. In DNA form, the CDR3 reads TGTGCCAGCAGTCGAGCAGCGGGAGCCGGGTTCTGGGAGACCCAGTACTTC. This sequence encodes CASSRAAGAGFWETQYF.

A word on this clone: The junction and the germline gene differ at one end; a read error may be behind it. CDR3 protein: CARRGGREGLDTQYF. The CDR3 bases are TGTGCCCGGAGAGGCGGTAGAGAGGGTTTAGATACGCAGTATTTT. J is TRBJ2-3 and V is TRBV30; TRBD2 is a possible D gene (5 bases). Germline CDR1 reads GTSNPN; CDR2 reads SVGIG (reference sequence). CDR3 length equals 15 residues.

This clone was found a few times. This chain uses TRBV7-9 with TRBJ1-3; D possibly corresponds to TRBD1 (5 bases). Trimming shortened V by 3 bases and J by 2 bases, and 20 bases separated the two germline ends. The germline V gene encodes CDR1 SEHNR and CDR2 FQNEAQ (reference sequence). The CDR3 sequence is 18 residues long. The CDR3 loop is CASSFSTPGLKAGNTIYF. The CDR3 DNA reads as TGTGCCAGCAGCTTCTCCACCCCGGGACTTAAAGCTGGAAACACCATATATTTT.

The chain is built from TRBV9 and TRBJ1-4, with TRBD1 matching 7 bases. Germline V lookup: CDR1 SGDLS, CDR2 YYNGEE. The CDR3 totals 15 residues. V lost 0 bases and J lost 7; bases outside the gene matches: 6. The CDR3 reads CASSVGGTEGEKLFF. CDR3 nucleotide sequence: TGTGCCAGCAGCGTAGGCGGGACAGAAGGTGAAAAACTGTTTTTT.

The CDR3 spells CASSPDRGQDEKLFF. The CDR3 region has the DNA TGTGCCAGCAGCCCGGACAGGGGGCAAGATGAAAAACTGTTTTTT. This rearrangement joins TRBV5-4 to TRBJ1-4; 11 nucleotides line up with TRBD1. V trimming: 4 bases; J trimming: 6 bases; junction bases outside the gene matches: 5. CDR1 SGHNT and CDR2 YYREEE come from the germline V gene (reference sequence). The length of the CDR3 is 15 residues.

In the case of this clone: The sample carries other DNA sequences with the same CDR3. The genes are TRBV30 and TRBJ1-5; D perhaps matches TRBD1 (6 bases). This CDR3 is 14 amino acids long. The V end was cut by 2 bases, the J end by 1 base, with 9 bases between. Germline V gene sequence: CDR1 GTSNPN, CDR2 SVGIG (reference sequence). CDR3 in amino acids: CAWSRTVSNQPQHF. CDR3 coding DNA: TGTGCCTGGAGTCGGACAGTGAGCAATCAGCCCCAGCATTTT.

The chain joins TRBV30 to TRBJ1-2; unclear D gene. Germline values: CDR1 GTSNPN, CDR2 SVGIG (reference sequence). V was cut by 5 bases and J by 0 bases, with 13 bases left in between. CDR3 length equals 14 residues. CDR3 DNA sequence: TGTGCCTGGTACGACCTGGGAGCTAACTATGGCTACACCTTC. This encodes CAWYDLGANYGYTF. Drawing the rest from reference TRBV30 and TRBJ1-2, the complete variable domain is SQTIHQWPATLVQPVGSPLSLECTVEGTSNPNLYWYRQAAGRGLQLLFYSVGIGQISSEVPQNLSASRPQDRQFILSSKKLLLSDSGFYLCAWYDLGANYGYTFGSGTRLTVV.

This chain links TRBV19 with TRBJ2-2; 8 positions agree with TRBD1. V was clipped by 5 bases and J by 5 bases; unmatched bases: 7. Germline V CDR1 and CDR2: LNHDA, SQIVND (reference sequence). The CDR3 has 15 residues. CDR3 residues: CASSPNRQGTGELFF. The DNA of the CDR3 is TGTGCCAGTAGTCCAAATCGACAGGGGACCGGGGAGCTGTTTTTT.

This clone was picked up a small number of times. The chain is built from TRBV14 and TRBJ1-2; the match to TRBD1 covers 7 bases. Germline V CDR1 and CDR2: SGHDN, FVKESK. This CDR3 has 13 residues. The trim removed 8 bases at V and 4 bases at J, leaving 7 bases unmatched. CDR3 sequence (DNA): TGTGCCAGCGGCGACAGGGTTGGCTATGGCTACACCTTC. Amino acids: CASGDRVGYGYTF.